A selection of T cell receptor beta chains follows, all from one sample in a study of blood T cell repertoires in COVID-19. Assay: immunoSEQ multiplex PCR; the TCRdb copy retains only in-frame clones and omits some. The sample records around 230,000 clones, roughly 83% being singletons. The sequencing input was peripheral blood. The receptors come from a woman aged 70 to 79 with active or convalescent COVID-19. CDR3s leave out the opening cysteine and the closing phenylalanine or tryptophan. Each record gives: V gene, D gene, CDR3 length, CDR3 protein. A D gene is named only where the DNA matches it firmly.

>TRBV5-1|TRBD2|12
ASSTLAGATGQY
>TRBV5-4|TRBD1|13
ASSDHQGVYWQAF
>TRBV5-1|TRBD1|13
ASSLGQGAYYEQY
>TRBV19|TRBD1|11
ASSQQGYTEAF
>TRBV12-5|NA|12
ASGLVQGGETQY
>TRBV7-8|NA|10
ASSLSQNTIY
>TRBV19|TRBD2|11
ASAVGGRGEQY
>TRBV2|NA|10
ASREDSYGYT
>TRBV6-5|TRBD1|11
ASKRRGDQPQH
>TRBV5-1|TRBD1|12
ASSADRGTDTQY
>TRBV12-5|TRBD1|15
ASGLGTGTGGYEKLF
>TRBV4-1|TRBD2|14
ASSQDALAGGHEQY
>TRBV6-5|NA|12
ASSYSPANYGYT
>TRBV7-8|NA|13
ASSLKYQGLSPLH
>TRBV16|NA|12
ASSRYRSNQPQH